This T cell receptor beta chain originates from a study of shared clonotypes between healthy human individuals (TCRdb year 2020). In the study overall: A couple of women and a few men aged 18 to 49 years were included in the cohort. Blood TCR repertoires of a handful of healthy adults were deeply sequenced to estimate repertoire size and the extent of clonotype sharing between individuals. Per donor, leukapheresis produced somewhere between about 0.9 and 9.5 billion PBMCs. To increase sequencing depth and limit assay-specific biases, TCR repertoire library preparation and sequencing were carried out by different laboratories using diverse techniques. For each donor, CD4 naive and CD4 memory were each given three plates, CD8 naive was given two plates, and CD8 memory was given one plate. General findings and caveats noted by the study authors: Because the study included only a small number of donors, the genetic and exposure-history diversity represented was limited. Compared with non-shared clonotypes, clonotypes shared by all four sorted-subset donors had higher generation probabilities. Estimated clonotype richness was generally larger for naive than for memory subsets. When several donors were compared, the shared fraction of clonotypes was around 5.1% for naive CD4, 3% to 4% for naive CD8, 2.3% for memory CD4, and 0.35% to 0.5% for memory CD8. Sampling was restricted to blood, and TCR repertoires in tissues likely differ from the TCR repertoires found in blood. Incomplete sequencing was indicated by rarefaction of sorted-subset datasets, despite the large sequencing depth. Pairwise subsampling led to the expectation that sequencing depth would affect the degree of clonotype sharing among donors.

CDR3 length: 15 amino acids, cysteine to phenylalanine. The sequence is cut down to CDR3 DNA, 45 bases in frame from base 1. The trim is 3 bases for V and 3 bases for J, with a gap of 11 bases between the germline ends. CDR1 and CDR2 are drawn from the germline V gene: SGHTA, FQGNSA. TCR CDR3 regions were amplified from genomic DNA by multiplex PCR using the deep immunoSEQ assay. Extracted genomic DNA from each cell subset was spread evenly across all wells of several immunoSEQ 96-well plates, with each plate serving as a replicate. Each replicate PCR for sorted subsets received 150 to 250 ng genomic DNA, equal to about 30,000 T cell genomes. Purified libraries were quantified with a Qubit 3.0 fluorometer, sized on a Bioanalyzer 2100, and re-quantified with the KAPA Library Quantification kit. Every immunoSEQ 96-well plate was sequenced on a separate single-read 150-cycle Illumina NextSeq 550 flow cell. Turning to the authors' computational methods: The immunoSEQ output contained only junctional sequences without quality scores, so filtering could not match that applied to full-length reads. Sequences were annotated with PyIR, a Python wrapper for IgBLAST v1.9, and V/J genes and CDR3 were assigned using IMGT germline references. Reads were filtered out if the reads had weak V/J assignments (E-value above 1e-6), no CDR3, stop codons, out-of-frame junctions, or ambiguous translated residues. V3J clonotypes were defined as sequences sharing an identical inferred V gene, J gene, and CDR3 amino acid sequence. To compute the percentage overlap between repertoires, the number of shared unique clonotypes was divided by the size of the smaller repertoire. Repertoire richness was assessed with RTK rarefaction, the Chao1 estimator, and Recon v2.1 estimates of unobserved clonotypes. OLGA was used to compute generation probabilities for all TCRbeta clonotypes that the gDNA method yielded from a handful of donors. This is the immuneACCESS table as TCRdb keeps it, with only in-frame sequences that have V and J called. A part of the clones is gone; compared with another copy, unresolved V genes explain less than half, and the rest is unexplained. Clonal size and the V and J genes are those of that table, whereas D and trimming came from the DNA. This sample lists some 2.3 million clones; approximately 93% were detected once. Roughly 0.36% of the sample is in the top ten clones.

In this sample, this clone turned up once. The specificity of this receptor is unknown. Per-base quality was not reported, and no clone a single base away is much larger than it. Healthy HIV-negative adults with no recently reported acute infections or vaccinations were included as donors. Every donor was a Caucasian adult living in Nashville, Tennessee, USA. CD4+ T cells were enriched through magnetic negative selection, after which naive cells were positively selected on CD45RA and the remaining negative fraction served as the memory subset. Blood was collected by leukapheresis, and PBMCs were isolated by Ficoll-Histopaque density gradient centrifugation and then cryopreserved in liquid nitrogen vapor phase. Analytical flow cytometry was used to check the purity and quantity of every magnetically sorted T cell population. Genomic DNA was isolated from every sorted fraction and measured by UV absorbance on a Nanodrop 2000c.

The sample comprised naive CD4+ T cells from PBMCs. Sample cell subset or site, as interpreted from the label and publication: CD45RA+ positively selected. This receptor chain uses TRBV7-2 and TRBJ1-4; perhaps TRBD1 is the D gene, with 5 bases matching. The clonotype was recovered from a man in his late teens or twenties in good health. Some clones in this sample may be carry-over from other donors' samples. The bases read TGTGCCAGCAGCTTTAGGTGGGGGTCTAATGAAAAACTGTTTTTT. The resulting protein is CASSFRWGSNEKLFF. The reference TRBV7-2 and TRBJ1-4 proteins fill in what lies around the CDR3, so the full variable domain reads GAGVSQSPSNKVTEKGKDVELRCDPISGHTALYWYRQSLGQGLEFLIYFQGNSAPDKSGLPSDRFSAERTGGSVSTLTIQRTQQEDSAVYLCASSFRWGSNEKLFFGSGTQLSVL.